This is a list of T cell receptor beta chains from one sample in a study of blood T cell repertoires in COVID-19. Repertoires were generated with immunoSEQ multiplex PCR, while TCRdb's copy carries only in-frame clones and drops some. The sample carries 140,000 to 150,000 clones, 81% recorded once. Sequencing input: peripheral blood. The receptor set was obtained from a human donor with acute or convalescent COVID-19. The donor label of this sample is uncertain. Both conserved end residues are part of each CDR3. The D gene is left open where the match is weak. Not all rows give a size; the values are once, few, many and, for expanded clones, a class.

cdr3_nt cdr3_aa d_call clone_size j_call v_call
TGCGCCAGCAGCCCGGGACTAGCGAACCAAGAGACCCAGTACTTC CASSPGLANQETQYF TRBD2 . TRBJ2-5 TRBV5-1
TGTGCCAGCACCGGGCAGGGGGGAGGCTACACCTTC CASTGQGGGYTF TRBD1 few TRBJ1-2 TRBV2
TGTGCCAGCAGTGTTGAGGGGGTTGATTCACCCCTCCACTTT CASSVEGVDSPLHF . . TRBJ1-6 TRBV2
TGTGCCACCAGTGATTTGGGGGACAGGGGAAGTCAGCCCCAGCATTTT CATSDLGDRGSQPQHF TRBD1 . TRBJ1-5 TRBV24-1
TGTGCCAGCAGCTTTCGGACAGGGGCCGTCTATGGCTACACCTTC CASSFRTGAVYGYTF TRBD1 . TRBJ1-2 TRBV5-5
TGCAGCGGCGAGCGGGGGGTGATTGGCAATGAGCAGTTCTTC CSGERGVIGNEQFF TRBD2 . TRBJ2-1 TRBV29-1
TGTGCCAGCAGCCCTAGCCCCGGGGAGCTGTTTTTT CASSPSPGELFF . . TRBJ2-2 TRBV2
TGTGCCAGCGCCACGGGGGGCCCTTACTATGGCTACACCTTC CASATGGPYYGYTF . . TRBJ1-2 TRBV6-5
TGTGCCAGCAGTTACACGGGACAGGGCCGAGGTTCACCCCTCCACTTT CASSYTGQGRGSPLHF TRBD1 . TRBJ1-6 TRBV6-5
TGTGCCAGCAGCCCGGGACTAACCGGGGAGCTGTTTTTT CASSPGLTGELFF TRBD2 once TRBJ2-2 TRBV11-3
TGTGCCAGTAGTACCAACGAGGTCCCGCCCCAGCATTTT CASSTNEVPPQHF . . TRBJ1-5 TRBV19
TGTGCCAGCAGGCGGGACGGTAATCAGCCCCAGCATTTT CASRRDGNQPQHF . . TRBJ1-5 TRBV6-5
TGTGCCAGCTCACCCGGACTAGCGGGGGGGCGAGACAATGAGCAGTTCTTC CASSPGLAGGRDNEQFF TRBD2 . TRBJ2-1 TRBV18
TGTGCCAGCAGCCAAGTTGAGAATCAGCCCCAGCATTTT CASSQVENQPQHF . . TRBJ1-5 TRBV4-2
TGTGCCAGCAGCCTGACACTTTTTTATGGCTACACCTTC CASSLTLFYGYTF . . TRBJ1-2 TRBV12-3/TRBV12-4
TGTGCCACCAGCAGAGACGGGGGGGCCCATGAGACCCAGTACTTC CATSRDGGAHETQYF TRBD2 . TRBJ2-5 TRBV15
TGTGCCACCGGACGGGATGGCAATCAGCCCCAGCATTTT CATGRDGNQPQHF . . TRBJ1-5 TRBV24-1